Listed here is a single T cell receptor (beta chain). Antigen unknown. The germline gives CDR1 SQVTM, CDR2 ANQGSEA. The germline V and J ends were trimmed by 7 bases and 7 bases, with 19 bases remaining between them. CDR3 length: 13 residues. The repertoire was sequenced with immunoSEQ multiplex PCR; TCRdb's copy has only in-frame clones and lacks some. The data show 85,000 to 100,000 clones, approximately 93% seen once. CD4+CD25+CD127- Tregs, CD4+CD25- non-Tregs, CD4 and CD8 cells were sorted. These data are taken from a study of Tregs in tolerant kidney transplant recipients. Study conclusions and caveats: The most relevant donor-specific Treg TCRbeta repertoire apparently came from expansion with activated donor B cells.

The sequences come from CD4+ T cells from blood, collected before the transplant. The source is a human donor who received a combined kidney and bone marrow transplant. This chain connects TRBV29-1 to TRBJ1-2, with a possible D match to TRBD1 (6 bases). CDR3 DNA: TGCAGCGGCGCCCCCACAGGGTCGGGTGGCTACACCTTC. The encoded protein is CSGAPTGSGGYTF.